This entry features one T cell receptor (beta chain) sequence. Methods used by the authors: Reference gene primer amplification gave estimated nucleated cell counts. This table comes from immunoSEQ multiplex PCR, and its TCRdb copy is limited to in-frame clones, with some not included. V and J calls and clone size are given by that table; D and trimming were obtained from the DNA. The sample shows about 120,000 clones, about 87% of them seen only once. These data are taken from a study of blood T cell repertoires in COVID-19. Whole-study context: Donors in the United States, Italy and Spain gave samples during acute or convalescent COVID-19. In each case, the material was cDNA or gDNA derived from T cells, B-cell-depleted T cells, or PBMCs.

Trimming at V came to 3 bases and at J to 6 bases, leaving 5 bases not matched to a gene. This CDR3 has 13 residues. Germline V gene sequence: CDR1 KGHSH, CDR2 LQKENI. This sequence joins TRBV18 and TRBJ2-7; TRBD2 agrees at 7 bases. Sequencing was done on a sample of peripheral blood. This receptor was obtained from a woman between 50 and 59 years old with acute or convalescent COVID-19. CDR3 sequence reads: CASSPGGDLEQYF. For the CDR3, the DNA is TGTGCCAGCTCACCGGGAGGGGACCTCGAGCAGTACTTC. Filled out from reference TRBV18 and TRBJ2-7, the complete variable domain reads NAGVMQNPRHLVRRRGQEARLRCSPMKGHSHVYWYRQLPEEGLKFMVYLQKENIIDESGMPKERFSAEFPKEGPSILRIQQVVRGDSAAYFCASSPGGDLEQYFGPGTRLTVT.